A selection of T cell receptor beta chains follows, all from one sample in a study of T cells in localized non-small cell lung cancer. Profiled with immunoSEQ multiplex PCR; TCRdb holds only in-frame clones, not every one. The sample lists 25,000 to 35,000 clones; 92% were seen once. Sequenced here: peripheral blood, sampled before any cancer treatment. The source of these receptors is a female donor over 55 with stage I lung adenocarcinoma. Both conserved end residues are part of each CDR3. Each record gives: J gene, D gene, V gene, CDR3 DNA, CDR3 protein. D genes are given only for firm matches.

TRBJ1-2 | . | TRBV5-1 | TGCGCCAGCAGCTTGGGCCACGAGAACTATGGCTACACCTTC | CASSLGHENYGYTF
TRBJ2-5 | . | TRBV5-1 | TGCGCCAGCAGCTTTGGGGGCTCGGGAGGAGAGACCCAGTACTTC | CASSFGGSGGETQYF
TRBJ2-3 | . | TRBV9 | TGTGCCAGCAGCCCCCGGGTCGCCGTGCCGGCAGATACGCAGTATTTT | CASSPRVAVPADTQYF
TRBJ1-2 | . | TRBV6-1 | TGTGCCAGCAGTGCCCAGGGGGGCTACACCTTC | CASSAQGGYTF
TRBJ2-5 | . | TRBV7-8 | TGTGCCAGCAGCTTGCGCCGGCAAGAGACCCAGTACTTC | CASSLRRQETQYF
TRBJ2-3 | . | TRBV19 | TGTGCCAGTAGTATAAGGACTCCCGGGACACCAGTTGGGCATACGCAGTATTTT | CASSIRTPGTPVGHTQYF
TRBJ1-5 | . | TRBV29-1 | TGCAGCGTTTTAGGCTCGACGAGCAATCAGCCCCAGCATTTT | CSVLGSTSNQPQHF
TRBJ2-1 | . | TRBV4-3 | TGCGCCAGTAGCCAAGATTCTAGCCCAAATGAGCAGTTCTTC | CASSQDSSPNEQFF
TRBJ1-5 | . | TRBV6-4 | TGTGCCAGCACAAATAGCAATCAGCCCCAGCATTTT | CASTNSNQPQHF
TRBJ1-6 | . | TRBV5-1 | TGCGCCAGCAGCTTGAATTTGGGGACAACACCCCTCCACTTT | CASSLNLGTTPLHF
TRBJ2-1 | TRBD1 | TRBV5-1 | TGCGCCAGCAGCAGGGGGACAGCAAGGGCTCTATACAATGAGCAGTTCTTC | CASSRGTARALYNEQFF
TRBJ1-1 | . | TRBV23-1 | TGCGCCAGCAGTCATCATATTGAGGGTCTCTTT | CASSHHIEGLF
TRBJ2-1 | TRBD2 | TRBV30 | TGTGCCGCAACGAGCGGGGGAGGGAATGAGCAGTTCTTC | CAATSGGGNEQFF
TRBJ1-1 | . | TRBV29-1 | TGCAGCGAGCGGCCGGGGAACACTGAAGCTTTCTTT | CSERPGNTEAFF
TRBJ1-5 | . | TRBV6-6 | TGTGCCAGCAGACAGGGTCTAGGGCAGCCCCAGCATTTT | CASRQGLGQPQHF